This is a list of T cell receptor beta chains from one sample in a study of T cell repertoires in cytomegalovirus infection. MiXCR was run by TCRdb on the reads, yielding one entry per CDR3 protein. The sample lists about 920,000 distinct CDR3 sequences, approximately 31% seen once, with roughly 12% in the top ten. These receptors have no known antigen. The sequences come from cultured CD8+ T cells from PBMCs, collected from culture after CMV antigen stimulation. These receptors came from a human donor in good health (CMV status not recorded). Some clones in this sample may be carry-over from other donors' samples. The CDR3 runs from the conserved cysteine through the conserved F or W. D genes are given only for firm matches. Only some rows state a clone size, as once, few, many or a class for expanded clones.

j_call	clone_size	v_call	d_call	cdr3_nt	cdr3_aa
TRBJ2-3	.	TRBV11-2	.	TGTGCCAGCAACTTAGATCCGGGACTTTGGGTCGAAGATACGCAGTATTTT	CASNLDPGLWVEDTQYF
TRBJ2-1	once	TRBV7-9	TRBD2	TGTGCCAGCAGCATTCCCGGGAGGAATAATGAGCAGTTCTTC	CASSIPGRNNEQFF
TRBJ1-1	few	TRBV7-8	.	TGTGCCAGCAGCCCTACTGCAGGGAACACTGAAGCTTTCTTT	CASSPTAGNTEAFF
TRBJ2-1	.	TRBV5-1	.	TGCGCCAGCAGCCTGAGGACAATCGATGAGCAGTTCTTC	CASSLRTIDEQFF
TRBJ2-1	few	TRBV20-1	TRBD1	TGCAGTGCTACAGAAACGGGACAGGGGTCCTACAATGAGCAGTTCTTC	CSATETGQGSYNEQFF
TRBJ2-3	.	TRBV9	TRBD2	TGTGCCAGCAGTGCCGGACTAGACCGCACAGATACGCAGTATTTT	CASSAGLDRTDTQYF
TRBJ2-2	few	TRBV6-1	.	TGTGCCAGCAGTGAAGCGCGGTACACCGGGGAGCTGTTTTTT	CASSEARYTGELFF
TRBJ2-2	.	TRBV20-1	TRBD1	TGCAGTGCTCCCGGGACAGCCAGGTCCGGGGAGCTGTTTTTT	CSAPGTARSGELFF
TRBJ2-1	.	TRBV6-1	.	TGTGCCAGCACGGTCGGTCCGACCTACAATGAGCAGTTCTTC	CASTVGPTYNEQFF
TRBJ1-2	.	TRBV2	TRBD1	TGTGCCAGCAGGATACAGGGGGTCCGGGGCTACACCTTC	CASRIQGVRGYTF
TRBJ2-3	few	TRBV19	.	TGTGCCAGTAGTATCCCCGGGAGCAGCGGTGGGCAGTATTTT	CASSIPGSSGGQYF
TRBJ2-1	.	TRBV9	.	TGTGCCAGCGGACCCCGCCCCGAGGCCAACTACAATGAGCAGTTCTTC	CASGPRPEANYNEQFF
TRBJ1-4	.	TRBV13	.	TGTGCCAGCAGCCCAATACAGGGTAATGAAAAACTGTTTTTT	CASSPIQGNEKLFF
TRBJ2-3	.	TRBV10-2	TRBD2	TGCGCCAGCAGTAAGGTACCACTAGCGACTAGCACAGATACGCAGTATTTT	CASSKVPLATSTDTQYF
TRBJ1-6	.	TRBV6-6	TRBD1	TGTGCCAGCAGTCTCAGACAGGGAATGCCCCTCCACTTT	CASSLRQGMPLHF
TRBJ2-5	few	TRBV27	TRBD2	TGTGCCAGCAGTTCACGGGAGGGGTACCAAGAGACCCAGTACTTC	CASSSREGYQETQYF
TRBJ2-3	few	TRBV7-9	TRBD1	TGTGCCAGCAGCCCCCCGGACAGGGATCGTGATACGCAGTATTTT	CASSPPDRDRDTQYF
TRBJ2-2	.	TRBV2	.	TGTGCCAGCAGTGACGACAGATTAGGTACCGGGGAGCTGTTTTTT	CASSDDRLGTGELFF
TRBJ2-5	few	TRBV4-1	TRBD2	TGCGCCAGCAGCCAAGAAGGTATACTCCGGACTAGCACGGCCCAGTACTTC	CASSQEGILRTSTAQYF
TRBJ2-1	many	TRBV7-6	TRBD1	TGTGCCAGCAGCCCTAGACAGGGGTACACCTACAATGAGCAGTTCTTC	CASSPRQGYTYNEQFF
TRBJ2-1	few	TRBV4-3	.	TGCGCCAGCAGCCAAGATAAGATAAGCTCCTACAATGAGCAGTTCTTC	CASSQDKISSYNEQFF
TRBJ2-5	.	TRBV7-6	.	TGTGCCAGCAGCTTTGAGGTGGTGGAGACCCAGTACTTC	CASSFEVVETQYF
TRBJ1-2	.	TRBV5-1	.	TGCGCCAGCAGCTTGGAAAGGGTCAGGGCGGAGAATGGCTACACCTTC	CASSLERVRAENGYTF
TRBJ2-1	few	TRBV20-1	.	TGCAGTGCTAGGCGTTCGCTAGCGAGTAATGAGCAGTTCTTC	CSARRSLASNEQFF
TRBJ2-5	.	TRBV11-2	.	TGTGCCAGCAGCTACCCGGGACCGTACCAAGAGACCCAGTACTTC	CASSYPGPYQETQYF
TRBJ1-5	few	TRBV4-3	.	TGCGCCAGCAGTCTGAGTCGAGCCAATCAGCCCCAGCATTTT	CASSLSRANQPQHF
TRBJ2-3	many	TRBV7-2	TRBD1	TGTGCCAGCAGCTTTGAGGGGGCCAGGACAGATACGCAGTATTTT	CASSFEGARTDTQYF
TRBJ2-1	.	TRBV25-1	.	TGTGCCAGCAGTGAATTTCGGGACCGGGGCAATGAGCAGTTCTTC	CASSEFRDRGNEQFF
TRBJ1-1	.	TRBV6-5	.	TGTGCCAGCAGTTACTTCACCGTTTATTTTGGGACACCGAACACTGAAGCTTTCTTT	CASSYFTVYFGTPNTEAFF
TRBJ2-3	many	TRBV6-2/TRBV6-3	TRBD2	TGTGCCAGCAGTCCACTAGCGGGGGTGGCAGATACGCAGTATTTT	CASSPLAGVADTQYF
TRBJ2-7	medium-sized	TRBV7-8	.	TGTGCCAGCAGCTTAGGACAGAGAGCCTACGAGCAGTACTTC	CASSLGQRAYEQYF
TRBJ2-7	.	TRBV6-1	TRBD2	TGTGCCAGCAGTCGCCCGACTAGCGGGGGGTACGAGCAGTACTTC	CASSRPTSGGYEQYF
TRBJ1-1	few	TRBV14	.	TGTGCCAGCAGCACCCCCGGAGGGGCTAGAGGGGAAGCTTTCTTT	CASSTPGGARGEAFF
TRBJ1-2	.	TRBV6-1	.	TGTGCCAGCAGGGGGTCCCACTATGGCTACACCTTC	CASRGSHYGYTF
TRBJ2-1	.	TRBV4-3	TRBD1	TGCGCCAGCAGCCAAGGGGGGGACAGGGGGCGGGGGGGGCTTTACAATGAGCAGTTCTTC	CASSQGGDRGRGGLYNEQFF
TRBJ2-1	few	TRBV11-3	.	TGTGCCAGCAGCCAAGGACCCCTGGGGACATACAATGAGCAGTTCTTC	CASSQGPLGTYNEQFF
TRBJ2-7	.	TRBV12-3/TRBV12-4	.	TGTGCCAGCAGTTTATGGCGGAGCTCTTACGAGCAGTACTTC	CASSLWRSSYEQYF
TRBJ2-2	once	TRBV27	.	TGTGCCAGCAGTTTGAGAGTGGGAGGGGGGAACACCGGGGAGCTGTTTTTT	CASSLRVGGGNTGELFF
TRBJ2-3	few	TRBV29-1	TRBD2	TGCAGCCTGACTAGCGGGGGGGAAAATACGCAGTATTTT	CSLTSGGENTQYF
TRBJ2-3	.	TRBV19	TRBD1	TGTGCCAGTAGCAAGACAGGGCTCACAGATACGCAGTATTTT	CASSKTGLTDTQYF
TRBJ2-7	.	TRBV27	TRBD1	TGTGCCAGCAGTTTGAGTCAGGGGGACGAGCAGTACTTC	CASSLSQGDEQYF
TRBJ2-7	.	TRBV15	TRBD1	TGTGCCACCAGCAGCGACAGGGATTACGAGCAGTACTTC	CATSSDRDYEQYF
TRBJ2-4	.	TRBV6-6	TRBD2	TGTGCCAGCAGTTACTCTGCGGGGGATTTAGCCAAAAACATTCAGTACTTC	CASSYSAGDLAKNIQYF
TRBJ1-5	.	TRBV6-6	.	TGTGCCAGCAGTTGGACCGGGCCCTCAGGCAATCAGCCCCAGCATTTT	CASSWTGPSGNQPQHF
TRBJ2-1	few	TRBV5-8	.	TGTGCCAGCAGCTTGGATGGTGTGGCGGGGCACAATGAGCAGTTCTTC	CASSLDGVAGHNEQFF
TRBJ2-7	.	TRBV7-6	.	TGTGCCAGCAGCTCTCCCCGGGACGCAGAGTACGAGCAGTACTTC	CASSSPRDAEYEQYF
TRBJ1-1	many	TRBV6-1	TRBD1	TGTGCCAGCAGTTCGGACAGGGGATATACTGAAGCTTTCTTT	CASSSDRGYTEAFF
TRBJ2-3	.	TRBV10-3	.	TGTGCCATCAGTGTCAGTGAGGACAGCTATTCCACAGATACGCAGTATTTT	CAISVSEDSYSTDTQYF